Each of the 10 T cell receptor beta chains below was sequenced from the same sample in a study of cytomegalovirus exposure and HLA in healthy donors. PCR primers comprised 60 Vbeta and 13 Jbeta primers. The table came from immunoSEQ multiplex PCR; TCRdb's copy has only in-frame clones and leaves some out. The table shows 160,000 or so clones, with 70% to 80% occurring only once. The sequenced sample consisted of PBMCs. Every receptor here comes from a young man in good health and CMV-seropositive.

This clone appeared once. The chain carries TRBV7-9 and TRBJ2-3, with 8 bases matching TRBD2. This CDR3 contains 14 residues. V was clipped by 5 bases and J by 3 bases; unmatched bases: 4. CDR1 is SEHNR and CDR2 is FQNEAQ in the germline V gene (reference sequence). CDR3 in DNA: TGTGCCAGCAGCGGGGGACTAGTAACAGATACGCAGTATTTT. Its protein is CASSGGLVTDTQYF.

V gene TRBV7-3 combines with J gene TRBJ1-2; 9 nucleotides match TRBD1. CDR1 is SGHTA, CDR2 FQGTGA, per germline. The CDR3 has 13 amino acids. V lost 5 bases and J lost 7; bases outside the gene matches: 5. This CDR3 is CASSTGQGGGYTF. CDR3 sequence (DNA): TGTGCCAGCAGCACGGGACAGGGAGGTGGCTACACCTTC.

This rearrangement joins TRBV7-9 to TRBJ2-7; D possibly corresponds to TRBD2 (5 bases). V lost 3 bases and J lost 3, with 9 bases in between. The germline V gene has CDR1 SEHNR and CDR2 FQNEAQ (reference sequence). The CDR3 consists of 13 residues. CDR3 nucleotides: TGTGCCAGCAGCTTTGGCCGGGGCTACGAGCAGTACTTC. Amino acid sequence: CASSFGRGYEQYF.

This clone was picked up a small number of times. This sequence joins TRBV4-3 and TRBJ1-1, with TRBD1 matching over 9 bases. V dropped 0 bases and J dropped 6; count of bases not matched to a gene: 5. This CDR3 comprises 15 residues. The germline V gene encodes CDR1 LGHNA and CDR2 YSLEER. As DNA, the CDR3 is TGCGCCAGCAGCCAAGATCTGGACAGGGGATCTGAAGCTTTCTTT. Its translation: CASSQDLDRGSEAFF.

The chain uses TRBV6-1 and TRBJ2-5; TRBD1 matches at 10 bases. The CDR3 totals 14 residues. Looked up from germline, CDR1 is MNHNS and CDR2 is SASEGT. Here the CDR3 reads CAGIGTGVRETQYF. CDR3 nucleotide sequence: TGTGCAGGAATCGGGACAGGGGTTCGGGAGACCCAGTACTTC.

J is TRBJ2-7 and V is TRBV5-1; D is perhaps TRBD1 (6 bases). Per germline, CDR1 SGHRS and CDR2 YFSETQ. V was pared by 0 bases and J by 2 bases, with 12 bases between. The CDR3 spans 15 residues. The DNA for the CDR3 is TGCGCCAGCAGCTTGGCCGGGACATCCCCCTACGAGCAGTACTTC. It translates to CASSLAGTSPYEQYF.

Notes on this clone: At the DNA level, this CDR3 is encoded by other sequences in the same sample as well. The chain carries TRBV9 and TRBJ2-7, with TRBD1 matching 9 bases. CDR3 length equals 15 residues. Germline V gene lookup returns CDR1 SGDLS and CDR2 YYNGEE. J gave up 0 bases and V 0 bases, and 1 base lay outside the gene matches. The CDR3 DNA sequence: TGTGCCAGCAGCGTAGGGGGACAGGGCTCCTACGAGCAGTACTTC. It encodes CASSVGGQGSYEQYF. The whole variable domain, filled in from reference TRBV9 and TRBJ2-7, reads DSGVTQTPKHLITATGQRVTLRCSPRSGDLSVYWYQQSLDQGLQFLIQYYNGEERAKGNILERFSAQQFPDLHSELNLSSLELGDSALYFCASSVGGQGSYEQYFGPGTRLTVT.

This clone was picked up a small number of times. The rearrangement links TRBV11-2 to TRBJ2-7; 9 nucleotides match TRBD1. Germline loops: CDR1 SGHAT, CDR2 FQNNGV. Trimming took 5 bases from V and 1 from J; bases not matched to a gene: 9. The CDR3 covers 16 residues. The CDR3 DNA is TGTGCCAGCAGCGATCCGGGACAGGGTGCATCCTACGAGCAGTACTTC. Translation gives CASSDPGQGASYEQYF. The full variable domain, completed using reference TRBV11-2 and TRBJ2-7, is EAGVAQSPRYKIIEKRQSVAFWCNPISGHATLYWYQQILGQGPKLLIQFQNNGVVDDSQLPKDRFSAERLKGVDSTLKIQPAKLEDSAVYLCASSDPGQGASYEQYFGPGTRLTVT.

This rearrangement joins TRBV4-1 to TRBJ2-7; possibly TRBD1 for D (5 bases). CDR1 and CDR2 (germline): MGHRA, YSYEKL. V was pared by 0 bases and J by 5 bases, with 11 bases between. The CDR3 consists of 14 residues. The CDR3 DNA follows: TGCGCCAGCAGCCAAGATCTTGGGGCGAACGAGCAGTACTTC. It is translated as CASSQDLGANEQYF.

V and J are TRBV27 and TRBJ2-7; the match to TRBD1 covers 7 bases. CDR1 and CDR2 (germline): MNHEY, SMNVEV (reference sequence). This CDR3 has 13 amino acids. V lost 5 bases and J lost 6; bases outside the gene matches: 7. The CDR3 here is CASSTRQGTEQYF. DNA for the CDR3: TGTGCCAGCAGTACGAGACAGGGAACCGAGCAGTACTTC.